One sample yielded the 5 T cell receptor beta chains listed below, sequenced in a study of blood T cell repertoires in COVID-19. Some clones are missing from TCRdb's copy, which holds only in-frame ones; the method was immunoSEQ multiplex PCR. The table includes 210,000 or so clones, more than 70% detected once. The sequencing input was PBMCs or T cells enriched from blood (not recorded which). The source is a man aged 25-45 years with acute COVID-19.

The rearrangement joins TRBV4-2 to TRBJ1-5; TRBD1 aligns across 9 bases. Germline V gene data show CDR1 as LGHNA and CDR2 as YNFKEQ. The CDR3 totals 15 residues. The V segment lost 3 bases and the J segment 4 bases; nucleotides outside the gene matches: 4. The CDR3 DNA reads TGTGCCAGCAGCCAGGACAGGGGCCTGAATCAGCCCCAGCATTTT. Protein product: CASSQDRGLNQPQHF.

The chain recombines TRBV21-1 with TRBJ1-5; the table's D call of TRBD1 was not tested on the DNA. TRBV21-1 is given as a pseudogene. The CDR3 is 14 amino acids. DNA of the CDR3: TGTGCCAGCGAAACAGGGAGCGGCAATCAGCCCCAGCATTTT. Its protein is CASETGSGNQPQHF.

Regarding this clone: The same CDR3 also results from other DNA sequences found in this sample. V usage is TRBV5-1 and J usage is TRBJ2-5; a weak D match, TRBD2 (5 bases). This CDR3 is built from 14 residues. The V end lost 2 bases, the J end lost 1 base, and 9 bases lay between the germline ends. Germline CDR1 reads SGHRS; CDR2 reads YFSETQ. CDR3 sequence: CASSFPDFQETQYF. The CDR3 DNA follows: TGCGCCAGCAGCTTCCCGGACTTCCAAGAGACCCAGTACTTC.

This clone was counted once. The V gene is TRBV9, the J gene TRBJ1-3; 7 bases match TRBD1. Germline CDR1 is SGDLS and CDR2 is YYNGEE. V shed 3 bases, J shed 11 bases, and the junction held 14 bases outside the gene matches. The CDR3 consists of 15 residues. The DNA for the CDR3 is TGTGCCAGCAGCGGGGGACAGCCCCCTGGAGACGCCATATATTTT. Its translation is CASSGGQPPGDAIYF.

The count of this clone is one. The chain has TRBV7-2 and TRBJ2-1; TRBD2 might be the D (5 bases). V was clipped by 0 bases and J by 1 base, with 7 bases between them. CDR1 and CDR2 from the germline V gene are SGHTA and FQGNSA. The CDR3 totals 15 residues. The CDR3 DNA follows: TGTGCCAGCAGCTTAGCCCGGGGATCCTACAATGAGCAGTTCTTC. Translated, it gives CASSLARGSYNEQFF.